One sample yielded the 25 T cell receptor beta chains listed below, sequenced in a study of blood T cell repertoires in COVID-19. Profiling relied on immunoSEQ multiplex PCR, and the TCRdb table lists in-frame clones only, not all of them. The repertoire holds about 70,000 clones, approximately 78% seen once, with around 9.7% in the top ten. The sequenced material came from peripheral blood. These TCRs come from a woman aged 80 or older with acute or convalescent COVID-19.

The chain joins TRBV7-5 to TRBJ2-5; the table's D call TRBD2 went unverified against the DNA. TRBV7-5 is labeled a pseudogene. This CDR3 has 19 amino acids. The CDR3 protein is CARSWGTWERGPHQETQYF. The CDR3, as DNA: TGTGCCAGAAGCTGGGGTACGTGGGAGCGGGGGCCACACCAAGAGACCCAGTACTTC.

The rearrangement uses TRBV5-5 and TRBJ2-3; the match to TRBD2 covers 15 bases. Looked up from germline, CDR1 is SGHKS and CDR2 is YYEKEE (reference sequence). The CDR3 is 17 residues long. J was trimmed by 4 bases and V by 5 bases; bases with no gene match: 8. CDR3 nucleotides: TGTGCCAGCAGACCGGGACTAGCGGGGGGCGGGGCAGATACGCAGTATTTT. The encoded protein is CASRPGLAGGGADTQYF.

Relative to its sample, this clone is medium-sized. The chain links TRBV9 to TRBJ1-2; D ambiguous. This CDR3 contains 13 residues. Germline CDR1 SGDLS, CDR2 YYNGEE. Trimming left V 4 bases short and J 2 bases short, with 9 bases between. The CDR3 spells CASSPDTNYGYTF. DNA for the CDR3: TGTGCCAGCAGCCCCGACACGAACTATGGCTACACCTTC.

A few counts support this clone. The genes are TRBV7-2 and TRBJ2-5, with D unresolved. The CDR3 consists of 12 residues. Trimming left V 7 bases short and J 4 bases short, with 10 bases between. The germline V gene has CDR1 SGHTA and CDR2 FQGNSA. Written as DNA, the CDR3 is TGTGCCAGCAAAAAACCCGGAGAGACCCAGTACTTC. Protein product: CASKKPGETQYF.

The CDR3 loop reads CASSPQGGEAGNTIYF. The DNA for the CDR3 is TGTGCCAGCTCACCACAAGGAGGGGAGGCTGGAAACACCATATATTTT. The chain joins TRBV18 to TRBJ1-3; a possible D gene is TRBD1 (5 bases). This CDR3 contains 16 residues. The germline gives CDR1 KGHSH, CDR2 LQKENI. The ends were cut back, 1 base at V and 2 bases at J, with 12 bases in the middle.

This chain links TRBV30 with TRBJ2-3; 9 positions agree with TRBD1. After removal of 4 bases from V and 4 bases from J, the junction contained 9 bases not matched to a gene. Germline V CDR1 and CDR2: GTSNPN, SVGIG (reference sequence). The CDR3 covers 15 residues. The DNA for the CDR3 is TGTGCCTGGAACCGAGGACAGGGGATCGCAGATACGCAGTATTTT. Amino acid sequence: CAWNRGQGIADTQYF.

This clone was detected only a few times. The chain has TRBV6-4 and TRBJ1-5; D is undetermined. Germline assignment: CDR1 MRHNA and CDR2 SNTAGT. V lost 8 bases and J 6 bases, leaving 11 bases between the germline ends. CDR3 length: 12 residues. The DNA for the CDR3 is TGTGCCAGCGGGGAGGGTCCTCAGCCCCAGCATTTT. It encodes CASGEGPQPQHF.

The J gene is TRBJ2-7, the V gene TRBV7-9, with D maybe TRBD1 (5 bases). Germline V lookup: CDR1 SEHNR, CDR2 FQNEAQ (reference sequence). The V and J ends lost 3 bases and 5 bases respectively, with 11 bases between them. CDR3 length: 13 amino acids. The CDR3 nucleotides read TGTGCCAGCAGCTTCCCAGGGTTGGACGAGCAGTACTTC. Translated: CASSFPGLDEQYF.

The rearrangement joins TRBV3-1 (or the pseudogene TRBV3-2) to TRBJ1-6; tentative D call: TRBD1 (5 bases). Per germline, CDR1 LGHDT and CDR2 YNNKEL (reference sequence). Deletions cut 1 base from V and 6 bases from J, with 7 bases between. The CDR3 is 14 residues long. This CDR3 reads CASSQVTGNSPLHF. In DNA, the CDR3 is TGTGCCAGCAGCCAAGTAACAGGTAATTCACCCCTCCACTTT.

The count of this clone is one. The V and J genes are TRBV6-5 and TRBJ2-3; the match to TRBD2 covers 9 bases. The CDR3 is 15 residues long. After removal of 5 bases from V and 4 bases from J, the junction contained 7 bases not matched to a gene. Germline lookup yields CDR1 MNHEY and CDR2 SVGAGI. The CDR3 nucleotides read TGTGCCAGCAGTACCAAGCGGGGGGCAGCAGATACGCAGTATTTT. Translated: CASSTKRGAADTQYF.

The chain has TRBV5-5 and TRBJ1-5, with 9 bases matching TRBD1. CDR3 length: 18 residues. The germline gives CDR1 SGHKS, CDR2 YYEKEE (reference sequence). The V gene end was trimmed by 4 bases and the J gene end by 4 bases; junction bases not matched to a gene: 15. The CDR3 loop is CASSPRFTGGAENQPQHF. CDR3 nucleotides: TGTGCCAGCAGCCCCCGGTTTACAGGGGGCGCGGAGAATCAGCCCCAGCATTTT.

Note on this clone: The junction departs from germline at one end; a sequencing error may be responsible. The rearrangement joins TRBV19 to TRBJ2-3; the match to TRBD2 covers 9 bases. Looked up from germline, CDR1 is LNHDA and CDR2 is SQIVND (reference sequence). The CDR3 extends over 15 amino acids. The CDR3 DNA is TGTGCCAGTAATATAGGCGGGGGGGGCACAGATACGCAGTATTTT. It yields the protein CASNIGGGGTDTQYF.

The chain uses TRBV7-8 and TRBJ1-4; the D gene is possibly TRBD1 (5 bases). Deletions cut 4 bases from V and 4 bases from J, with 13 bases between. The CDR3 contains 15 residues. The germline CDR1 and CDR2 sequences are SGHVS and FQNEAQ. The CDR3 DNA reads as TGTGCCAGCAGCTACGGAAGGAGGGGTAATGAAAAACTGTTTTTT. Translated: CASSYGRRGNEKLFF.

The CDR3 sequence is CASRPTGGATEAFF. Written as DNA, the CDR3 is TGTGCCAGCAGACCGACAGGGGGCGCAACTGAAGCTTTCTTT. V gene TRBV7-9 combines with J gene TRBJ1-1; 10 nucleotides align to TRBD1. This CDR3 has 14 residues. Germline V gene lookup returns CDR1 SEHNR and CDR2 FQNEAQ (reference sequence). Losses at the gene ends were 6 bases for V and 5 bases for J; bases not matched to a gene: 6.

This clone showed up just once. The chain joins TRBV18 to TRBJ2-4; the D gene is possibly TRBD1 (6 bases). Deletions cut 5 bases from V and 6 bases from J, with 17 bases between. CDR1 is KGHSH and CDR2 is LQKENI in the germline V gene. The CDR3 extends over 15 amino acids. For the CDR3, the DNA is TGTGCCAGCTCAACCCCACAGGACAGAAGAAACATTCAGTACTTC. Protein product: CASSTPQDRRNIQYF.

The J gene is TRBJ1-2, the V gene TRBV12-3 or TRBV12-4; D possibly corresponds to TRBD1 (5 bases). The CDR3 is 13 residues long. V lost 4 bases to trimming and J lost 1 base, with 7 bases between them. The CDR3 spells CASSSGFNYGYTF. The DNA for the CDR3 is TGTGCCAGCAGTTCAGGGTTTAACTATGGCTACACCTTC.

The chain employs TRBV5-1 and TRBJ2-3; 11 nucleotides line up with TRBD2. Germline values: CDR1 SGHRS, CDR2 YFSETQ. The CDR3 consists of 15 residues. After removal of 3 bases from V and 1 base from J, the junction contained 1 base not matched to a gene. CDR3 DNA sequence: TGCGCCAGCAGCTGGACTAGCGGGCGCACAGATACGCAGTATTTT. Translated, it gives CASSWTSGRTDTQYF.

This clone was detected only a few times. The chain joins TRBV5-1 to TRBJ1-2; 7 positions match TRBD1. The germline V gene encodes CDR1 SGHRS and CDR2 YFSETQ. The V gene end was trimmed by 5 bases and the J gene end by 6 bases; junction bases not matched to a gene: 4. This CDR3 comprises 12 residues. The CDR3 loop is CASRRGQDGYTF. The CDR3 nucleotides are TGCGCCAGCAGGCGAGGACAGGATGGCTACACCTTC.

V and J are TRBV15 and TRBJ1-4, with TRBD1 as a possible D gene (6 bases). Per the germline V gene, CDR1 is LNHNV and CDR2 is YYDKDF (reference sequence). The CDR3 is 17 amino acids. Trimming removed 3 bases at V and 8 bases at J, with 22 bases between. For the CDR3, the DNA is TGTGCCACCAGCAGTACTACGAACAGGGAGCTTGGGGAAAAACTGTTTTTT. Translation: CATSSTTNRELGEKLFF.

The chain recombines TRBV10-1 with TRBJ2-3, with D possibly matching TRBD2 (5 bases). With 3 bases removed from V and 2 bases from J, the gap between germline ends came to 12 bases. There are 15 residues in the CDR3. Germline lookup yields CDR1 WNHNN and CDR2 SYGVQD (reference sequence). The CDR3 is CASSDPGESTDTQYF. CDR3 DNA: TGCGCCAGCAGTGACCCCGGGGAGTCCACAGATACGCAGTATTTT.

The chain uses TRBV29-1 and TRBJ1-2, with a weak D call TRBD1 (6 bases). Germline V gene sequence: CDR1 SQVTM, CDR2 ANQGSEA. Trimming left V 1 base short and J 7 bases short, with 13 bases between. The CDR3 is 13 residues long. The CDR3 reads CSVEGTDQRGYTF. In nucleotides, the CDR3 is TGCAGCGTTGAAGGGACAGACCAGCGTGGCTACACCTTC.

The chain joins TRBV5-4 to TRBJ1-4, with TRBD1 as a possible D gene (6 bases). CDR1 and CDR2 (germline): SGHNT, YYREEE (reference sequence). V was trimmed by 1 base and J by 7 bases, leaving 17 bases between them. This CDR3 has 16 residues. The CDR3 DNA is TGTGCCAGCAGCTTGACGACAGGCCTTGCTAGTGAAAAACTGTTTTTT. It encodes CASSLTTGLASEKLFF.

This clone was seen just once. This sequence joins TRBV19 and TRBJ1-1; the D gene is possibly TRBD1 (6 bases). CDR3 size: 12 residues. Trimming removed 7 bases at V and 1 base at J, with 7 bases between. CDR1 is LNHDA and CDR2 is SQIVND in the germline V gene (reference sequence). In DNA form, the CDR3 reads TGTGCCAGTAAGGACAGGAACACTGAAGCTTTCTTT. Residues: CASKDRNTEAFF.

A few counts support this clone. The CDR3: CASSRDRNNQPQHF. The CDR3 nucleotides read TGTGCCAGTAGTCGGGACAGGAACAATCAGCCCCAGCATTTT. The chain couples TRBV19 to TRBJ1-5; 8 bases line up with TRBD1. CDR3 length: 14 residues. Trimming at V came to 5 bases and at J to 3 bases, leaving 3 bases not matched to a gene. The germline V gene encodes CDR1 LNHDA and CDR2 SQIVND (reference sequence). Full variable domain (missing parts from reference TRBV19 and TRBJ1-5): DGGITQSPKYLFRKEGQNVTLSCEQNLNHDAMYWYRQDPGQGLRLIYYSQIVNDFQKGDIAEGYSVSREKKESFPLTVTSAQKNPTAFYLCASSRDRNNQPQHFGDGTRLSIL.

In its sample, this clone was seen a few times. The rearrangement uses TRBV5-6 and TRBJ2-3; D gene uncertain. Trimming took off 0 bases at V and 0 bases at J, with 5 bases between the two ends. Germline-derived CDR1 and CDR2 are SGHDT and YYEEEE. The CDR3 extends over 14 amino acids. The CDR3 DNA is TGTGCCAGCAGCTTGGGGGCTAGCACAGATACGCAGTATTTT. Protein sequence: CASSLGASTDTQYF.